The source of this TCR beta chain is a study of blood T cell repertoires in COVID-19. Study summary: Acute-phase and convalescent COVID-19 samples originated in the United States, Italy and Spain.

Sequencing used immunoSEQ multiplex PCR; TCRdb keeps in-frame clones, though not all of them. The sample lists 300,000 to 450,000 clones; 81% were seen once. The CDR3 extends over 13 amino acids. Germline V gene data show CDR1 as PRHDT and CDR2 as FYEKMQ (reference sequence). The V segment lost 3 bases and the J segment 6 bases; nucleotides outside the gene matches: 2. The chain recombines TRBV13 with TRBJ2-1, with TRBD1 matching 7 bases. The TCR was taken from a human donor with acute or convalescent COVID-19. The donor label of this sample is uncertain. The material sequenced was peripheral blood. The CDR3 coding sequence is TGTGCCAGCAGCTTGAGGGGGCGCAATGAGCAGTTCTTC. This translates into CASSLRGRNEQFF. The full variable domain, completed using reference TRBV13 and TRBJ2-1, is AAGVIQSPRHLIKEKRETATLKCYPIPRHDTVYWYQQGPGQDPQFLISFYEKMQSDKGSIPDRFSAQQFSDYHSELNMSSLELGDSALYFCASSLRGRNEQFFGPGTRLTVL.